The present T cell receptor beta chain was sequenced within a study of T cells after yellow fever vaccination (dated 2019 in TCRdb). Study-level background: Libraries from fractions with low cell numbers were prepared with the SMART-Seq v4 Ultra Low Input RNA kit. To follow T-cell clones before and after both primary and booster YFV17D yellow fever vaccination, bulk TCR alpha and beta repertoires underwent longitudinal sequencing. Two healthy male donors, one aged 18 to 29 and one aged 30 to 40 years, were included in the cohort. Blood samples were taken at several timepoints before and after primary and secondary immunization, and bulk PBMC replicates and cell subsets were isolated.

At least ten counts were recorded for this clonotype. No antigen is known for it. It has no much larger one-base neighbor in the sample; base qualities were not kept. The sample's treatment or condition label is to be understood as: live attenuated yellow fever vaccine strain. PBMCs were isolated from peripheral blood using a standard Ficoll-Paque protocol. Dynabeads CD4 and CD8 positive selection kits were used to isolate CD4 and CD8 T-cell fractions. TriZol was used to extract RNA from bulk PBMCs, CD4 and CD8 fractions, and dextramer-positive and dextramer-negative fractions. The CDR3 starts with the cysteine, ends with the phenylalanine, and has 16 residues. Only the CDR3 DNA stays, 48 bases, in frame from base 1. Relative to germline, V is 10 bases shorter and J is 2 bases shorter, with 21 bases between their ends. Reading the germline V gene gives CDR1 SGHTA and CDR2 FQGNSA. TCR cDNA was synthesized by 5'RACE template switching, through which a universal primer site and unique molecular identifiers were introduced. Priming of cDNA synthesis was performed from both the TCR alpha and TCR beta constant segments. Two PCR steps were used to amplify libraries, with sample barcodes and sequencing adapters being added in the second step. Libraries were sequenced on Illumina HiSeq 2500 (2x100 bp) or NovaSeq (2x150 bp). On the authors' methods: Reads were demultiplexed and collapsed into UMI consensus sequences with MIGEC, and V(D)J alignment was performed with MiXCR. Vaccine-responding clonotypes were defined with edgeR using replicate PBMC samples, requiring FDR below 0.01 and a log2 fold change above 5 up to day 15. Each bulk clonotype was labeled CD4 or CD8 based on which sequenced repertoire, CD4 or CD8, contained the clonotype at higher abundance. Clones were called with MiXCR by TCRdb after fastp trimmed the public reads at Q25, and only in-frame beta chains were retained. Here each entry gathers all rows of one CDR3 protein and keeps the most common genes and DNA. TCRdb's processing, not the authors' own work, is the source of the V and J calls. This sample holds around 140,000 distinct CDR3 sequences; roughly 6.7% were observed only once. Approximately 0.59% of the sample comes from the top ten.

Paper-wide results and their limitations: A small fraction of clonotypes showed up in both the CD4 and CD8 compartments, probably as a result of convergent recombination. Computational filtering was needed because FACS-sorted repertoires could contain abundant contaminating clonotypes from the bulk population. The study included only a couple of donors, which limits how far the findings can be generalized. After the booster, most clones that had expanded after primary vaccination were detected again (nearly 98% of CD4 and around nine tenths of CD8), suggesting broad maintenance of memory. Compared with the primary T-cell response, the secondary T-cell response was faster but weaker, reaching its peak on day 5 rather than on day 15.

The sequence came from a man aged 25-40 years who received the YFV17D yellow fever vaccine. The sequences come from CD4+ T cells sorted from PBMCs, collected 10 days after the yellow fever booster vaccination. The V gene is TRBV7-2 and the J gene is TRBJ2-1, with TRBD2 tentatively as D gene (6 bases match). CDR3 protein: CATKRGSGSTYNEQFF. The bases are TGTGCCACAAAACGGGGTAGCGGAAGTACCTACAATGAGCAGTTCTTC.